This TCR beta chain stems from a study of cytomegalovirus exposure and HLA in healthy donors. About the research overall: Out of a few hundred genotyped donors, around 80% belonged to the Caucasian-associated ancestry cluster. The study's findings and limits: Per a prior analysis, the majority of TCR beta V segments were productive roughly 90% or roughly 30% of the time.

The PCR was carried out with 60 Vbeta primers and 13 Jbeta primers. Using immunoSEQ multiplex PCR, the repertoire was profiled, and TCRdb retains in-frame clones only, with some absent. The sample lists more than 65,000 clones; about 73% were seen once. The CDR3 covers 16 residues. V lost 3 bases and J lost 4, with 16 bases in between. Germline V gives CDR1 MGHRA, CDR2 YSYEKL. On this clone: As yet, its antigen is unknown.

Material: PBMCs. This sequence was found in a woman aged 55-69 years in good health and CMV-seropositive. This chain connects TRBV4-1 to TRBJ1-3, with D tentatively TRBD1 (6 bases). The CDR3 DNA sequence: TGCGCCAGCAGCCAGTCGCTCCCAGGGGCCGGAAACACCATATATTTT. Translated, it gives CASSQSLPGAGNTIYF.